This T cell receptor beta chain comes out of a study of radiotherapy plus CTLA-4 blockade in lung cancer. Overall study: With roughly 28% of patients having disease control, objective responses were seen in roughly 19%.

Using immunoSEQ multiplex PCR, the repertoire was profiled, and TCRdb retains in-frame clones only, with some absent. The sample carries about 49,000 clones, approximately 85% recorded once. Germline CDR1 reads SGHTA; CDR2 reads FQGNSA. The CDR3 is 15 amino acids. V shed 4 bases and J 6 bases; nucleotides not matched to a gene: 7. For this clone: What it binds is unknown.

Study results and limitations: Subsequent to radiotherapy plus ipilimumab, tumor-derived TCR clones underwent expansion in blood.

Material: peripheral blood, obtained from a patient treated with radiotherapy plus ipilimumab. This clonotype was obtained from a human donor with non-small cell lung cancer whose response to radiotherapy plus ipilimumab could not be evaluated. The chain employs TRBV7-2 and TRBJ2-1; TRBD2 aligns across 9 bases. The CDR3 reads CASSSQAGGGNEQFF. CDR3 sequence (DNA): TGTGCCAGCAGCTCCCAGGCGGGAGGGGGCAATGAGCAGTTCTTC.